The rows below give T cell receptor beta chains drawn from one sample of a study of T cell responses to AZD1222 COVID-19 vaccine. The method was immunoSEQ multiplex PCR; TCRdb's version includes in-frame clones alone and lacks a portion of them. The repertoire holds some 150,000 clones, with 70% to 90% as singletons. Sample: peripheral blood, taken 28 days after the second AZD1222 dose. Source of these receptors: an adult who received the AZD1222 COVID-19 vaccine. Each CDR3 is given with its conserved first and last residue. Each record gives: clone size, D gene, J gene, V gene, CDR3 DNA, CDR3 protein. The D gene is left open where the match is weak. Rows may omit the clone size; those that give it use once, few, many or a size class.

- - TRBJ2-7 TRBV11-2 TGTGCCAGCAGCAACTCAGGGAATACCAACGAGCAGTACTTC CASSNSGNTNEQYF
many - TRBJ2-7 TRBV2 TGTGCCAGCACCGAAGGGGACATCCACCCGGGGGAGCAGTACTTC CASTEGDIHPGEQYF
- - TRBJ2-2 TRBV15 TGTGCCACCAGCAGTACAGGGACGTGGAACACCGGGGAGCTGTTTTTT CATSSTGTWNTGELFF
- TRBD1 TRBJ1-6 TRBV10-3 TGTGCCATCAGTGGACAGGGTAACAATTCACCCCTCCACTTT CAISGQGNNSPLHF
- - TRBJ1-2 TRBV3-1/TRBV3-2 TGTGCCAGCAGCCAAGACAGGGGTGACTATGGCTACACCTTC CASSQDRGDYGYTF
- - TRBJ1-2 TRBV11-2 TGTGCCAGCAGCGCAGGTTTAGACTATGGCTACACCTTC CASSAGLDYGYTF
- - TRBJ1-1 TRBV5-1 TGCGCCAGCAGCTTGGCCGCTGGGAACACTGAAGCTTTCTTT CASSLAAGNTEAFF
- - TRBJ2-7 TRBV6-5 TGTGCCAGCAGGGCAAGCTCCTACGAGCAGTACTTC CASRASSYEQYF
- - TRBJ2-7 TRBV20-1 TGCAGTGCTAGTACTTTCGGGCGGGATCGCCTCTACGAGCAGTACTTC CSASTFGRDRLYEQYF
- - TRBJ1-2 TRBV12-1 TGTGCCAGCAGGCCGAGAGTCCCCGAAAATGGCTACACCTTC CASRPRVPENGYTF
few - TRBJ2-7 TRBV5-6 TGTGCCAGCAGCTTCGGCAGGTCGGGCGCCTACGAGCAGTACTTC CASSFGRSGAYEQYF
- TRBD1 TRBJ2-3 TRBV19 TGTGCCAGTACGCGGACAGGGAGCACAGATACGCAGTATTTT CASTRTGSTDTQYF
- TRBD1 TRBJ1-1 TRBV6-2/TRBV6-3 TGTGCCAGCAGTTACACCACAGGGGGGAACACTGAAGCTTTCTTT CASSYTTGGNTEAFF
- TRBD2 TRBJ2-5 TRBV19 TGTGCCAGTCGTGCTAGCGGGGCGGGAGAGACCCAGTACTTC CASRASGAGETQYF
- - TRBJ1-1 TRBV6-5 TGTGCCAGCAAAAGGACGGGAGGGGAGAACACTGAAGCTTTCTTT CASKRTGGENTEAFF
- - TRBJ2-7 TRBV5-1 TGCGCCAGCAGCTTGTCCCACAGGGATAAATCCTACGAGCAGTACTTC CASSLSHRDKSYEQYF
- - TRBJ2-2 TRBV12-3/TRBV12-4 TGTGCCAGCAGCTTTGAAACCGGGGAGCTGTTTTTT CASSFETGELFF
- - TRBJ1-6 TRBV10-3 TGTGCCATCGCCGAGGGAGGGTCACCCCTCCACTTT CAIAEGGSPLHF
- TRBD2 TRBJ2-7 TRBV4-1 TGCGCCAGCAGCCAAGTCCCAGCGGGGAGGAAAAACGAGCAGTACTTC CASSQVPAGRKNEQYF
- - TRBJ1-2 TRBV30 TGTGCCTGGAGTCCCCCCTATGGCTACACCTTC CAWSPPYGYTF
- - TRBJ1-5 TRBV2 TGTGCCAGCATCCAGGGGATTAATCAGCCCCAGCATTTT CASIQGINQPQHF
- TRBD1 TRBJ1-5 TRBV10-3 TGTGCCATCAGTGAGTCGGAGGCAGGGGGATATAGCAATCAGCCCCAGCATTTT CAISESEAGGYSNQPQHF
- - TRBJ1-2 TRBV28 TGTGCCAGCAGTTCTCCCAAGGGAGGGTATGGCTACACCTTC CASSSPKGGYGYTF
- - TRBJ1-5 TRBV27 TGTGCCAGCAGTGCACAGGGAGGTGGTCAGCCCCAGCATTTT CASSAQGGGQPQHF
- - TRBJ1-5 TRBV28 TGTGCCAGCATCATTTCGGGTCAGAGTAGCAATCAGCCCCAGCATTTT CASIISGQSSNQPQHF
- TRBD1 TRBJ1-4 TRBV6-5 TGTGCCAGCAGTTACGGGACAGCTTTTAATGAAAAACTGTTTTTT CASSYGTAFNEKLFF
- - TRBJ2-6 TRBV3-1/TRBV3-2 TGTGCCAGCAGCCCGATGAGGGGCCGAGGGACTGGGGCCAACGTCCTGACTTTC CASSPMRGRGTGANVLTF
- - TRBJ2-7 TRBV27 TGTGCCAGCAGTTTAACAGCAACCTTCTCCTACGAGCAGTACTTC CASSLTATFSYEQYF
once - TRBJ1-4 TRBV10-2 TGCGCCAGCTGTCGAGGGGCTAATGAAAAACTGTTTTTT CASCRGANEKLFF
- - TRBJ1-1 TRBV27 TGTGCCAGCAGTCCTCGGACAGCCAGTCCCACTGAAGCTTTCTTT CASSPRTASPTEAFF
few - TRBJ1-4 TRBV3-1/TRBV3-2 TGTGCCAGCAGCCAGGGGAGGGTTGGTGAAAAACTGTTTTTT CASSQGRVGEKLFF
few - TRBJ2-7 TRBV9 TGTGCCAGCAGCGTGGGTGACACTCGCTCCTACGAGCAGTACTTC CASSVGDTRSYEQYF
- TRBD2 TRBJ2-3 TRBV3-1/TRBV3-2 TGTGCCAGCAGCACGGGACTAGCGGGAGGCACAGATACGCAGTATTTT CASSTGLAGGTDTQYF
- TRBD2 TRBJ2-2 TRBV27 TGTGCCAGCAAATTTCAGCGGGAGGGTCCCGGGGAGCTGTTTTTT CASKFQREGPGELFF
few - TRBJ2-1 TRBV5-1 TGCGCCAGCAGCTTGGCCAATGGCTGGGAGCAGTTCTTC CASSLANGWEQFF
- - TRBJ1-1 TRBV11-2 TGTGCCAGCAGCCCAGCCGGGGGACGAACTGAAGCTTTCTTT CASSPAGGRTEAFF
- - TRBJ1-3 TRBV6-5 TGTGCCAGCAGCCAGCAGCTCTCTGGAAACACCATATATTTT CASSQQLSGNTIYF
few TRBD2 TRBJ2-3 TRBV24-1 TGTGCCACCAGTGACTCCCAGCGGGGGGGAACAGATACGCAGTATTTT CATSDSQRGGTDTQYF
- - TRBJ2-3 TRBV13 TGTGCCAGCAGCTTAGGAGCGACTAGCACAGATACGCAGTATTTT CASSLGATSTDTQYF
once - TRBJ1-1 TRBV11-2 TGTGCCAGCAGCTTAGTCAGAAGGAACACTGAAGCTTTCTTT CASSLVRRNTEAFF
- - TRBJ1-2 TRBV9 TGTGCCAGCAGCGGAAGCACAGGGTGGGATTACGGCTACACCTTC CASSGSTGWDYGYTF
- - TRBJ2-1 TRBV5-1 TGCGCCAGCAGCCCTGAGCCAGGGAATACAGGCAATGAGCAGTTCTTC CASSPEPGNTGNEQFF
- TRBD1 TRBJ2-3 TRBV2 TGTGCCAGCAGTGGACAGGGTGGGGATACGCAGTATTTT CASSGQGGDTQYF
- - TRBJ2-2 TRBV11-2 TGTGCCAGCAGCTTAGGGGGCATTGCGGGCAACACCGGGGAGCTGTTTTTT CASSLGGIAGNTGELFF
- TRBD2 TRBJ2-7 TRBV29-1 TGCAGCGCCCCCCCCCGTGGAGCCGGGAGGTACGAGCAGTACTTC CSAPPRGAGRYEQYF
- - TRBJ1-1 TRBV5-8 TGTGCCAGCAGCCCATACAGGGTGAAGAACACTGAAGCTTTCTTT CASSPYRVKNTEAFF
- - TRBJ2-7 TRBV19 TGTGCCAGTAGTATAGAGCAGGGATGGGAGCAGTACTTC CASSIEQGWEQYF
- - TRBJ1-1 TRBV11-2 TGTGCCAGCAGCTTAGGGGAACCGAACACTGAAGCTTTCTTT CASSLGEPNTEAFF
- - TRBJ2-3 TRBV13 TGTGCCAGCAGCTTACGGGCAGGGCCAGATACGCAGTATTTT CASSLRAGPDTQYF
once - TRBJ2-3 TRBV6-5 TGTGCCAGCAGTTATGGCCCGGATACGCAGTATTTT CASSYGPDTQYF
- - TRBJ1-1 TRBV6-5 TGTGCCAGCAGTTACTCGGGGGGGTACACTGAAGCTTTCTTT CASSYSGGYTEAFF
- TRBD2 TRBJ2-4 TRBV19 TGTGCCAGTAGTACTAGCGGAGAAAACATTCAGTACTTC CASSTSGENIQYF
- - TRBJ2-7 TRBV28 TGTGCCAGCAGTTTCGGACAGCTAACCTACGAGCAGTACTTC CASSFGQLTYEQYF